This T cell receptor (beta chain) appears in the sequencing data of a study of blood T cell repertoires in COVID-19. Produced via immunoSEQ multiplex PCR; TCRdb's table is partial and in-frame only. The sample gives 180,000 or so clones, approximately 83% of which show up once; approximately 12% is in the top ten. J was trimmed by 6 bases and V by 5 bases; bases with no gene match: 11. CDR3 length equals 15 residues. Germline CDR1 reads SGHTA; CDR2 reads FQGTGA. The sequence was obtained from a woman between 55 and 75 years old who had recovered from COVID-19. This rearrangement joins TRBV7-3 to TRBJ1-2; 8 bases agree with TRBD1. The sequencing sample was made of PBMCs or T cells enriched from blood (not recorded which). Here the CDR3 reads CASSPRQGSLDGYTF. The CDR3 DNA reads as TGTGCCAGCAGCCCTCGACAGGGGAGTCTCGATGGCTACACCTTC.